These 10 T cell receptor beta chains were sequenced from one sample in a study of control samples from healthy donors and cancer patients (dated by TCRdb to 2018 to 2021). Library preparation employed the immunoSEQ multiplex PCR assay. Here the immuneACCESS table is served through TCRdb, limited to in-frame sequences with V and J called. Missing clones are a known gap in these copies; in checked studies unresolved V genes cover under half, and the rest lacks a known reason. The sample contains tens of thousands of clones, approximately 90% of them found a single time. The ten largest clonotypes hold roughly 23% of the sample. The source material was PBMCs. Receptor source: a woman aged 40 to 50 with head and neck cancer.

CDR3 loop: CASSLTGGTEAFF. CDR3 DNA sequence: TGTGCCAGCAGCTTAACCGGCGGCACTGAAGCTTTCTTT. The chain has TRBV7-3 and TRBJ1-1; no clear D gene. The CDR3 is 13 residues long. From germline, CDR1 is SGHTA and CDR2 FQGTGA. Trimming took off 0 bases at V and 4 bases at J, with 6 bases between the two ends. The complete variable domain, with remaining parts taken from reference TRBV7-3 and TRBJ1-1, reads GAGVSQTPSNKVTEKGKYVELRCDPISGHTALYWYRQSLGQGPEFLIYFQGTGAADDSGLPNDRFFAVRPEGSVSTLKIQRTERGDSAVYLCASSLTGGTEAFFGQGTRLTVV.

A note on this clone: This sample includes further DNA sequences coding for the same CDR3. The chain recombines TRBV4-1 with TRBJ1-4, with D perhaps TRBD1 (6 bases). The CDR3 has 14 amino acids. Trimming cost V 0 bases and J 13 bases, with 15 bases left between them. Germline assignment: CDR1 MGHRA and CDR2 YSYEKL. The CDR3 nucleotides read TGCGCCAGCAGCCAAGATCAGGGGCCCGAACGACTGTTTTTT. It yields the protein CASSQDQGPERLFF.

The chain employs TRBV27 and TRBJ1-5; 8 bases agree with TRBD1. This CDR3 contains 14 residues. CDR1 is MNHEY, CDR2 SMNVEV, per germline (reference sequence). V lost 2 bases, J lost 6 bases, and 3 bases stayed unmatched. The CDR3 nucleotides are TGTGCCAGCAGTTTAGGACAGGGATCTCAGCCCCAGCATTTT. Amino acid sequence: CASSLGQGSQPQHF.

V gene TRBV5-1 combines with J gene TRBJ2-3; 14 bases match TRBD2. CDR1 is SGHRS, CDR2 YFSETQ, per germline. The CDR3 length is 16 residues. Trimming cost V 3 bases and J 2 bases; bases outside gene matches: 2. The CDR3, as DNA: TGCGCCAGCAGCTCGGGACTAGCGGGAGTCACAGATACGCAGTATTTT. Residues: CASSSGLAGVTDTQYF.

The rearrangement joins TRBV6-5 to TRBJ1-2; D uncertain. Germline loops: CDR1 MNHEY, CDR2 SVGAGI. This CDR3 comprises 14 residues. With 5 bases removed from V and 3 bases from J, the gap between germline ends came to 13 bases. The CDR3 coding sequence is TGTGCCAGCAGTCAGAGGAAGGTGGACTATGGCTACACCTTC. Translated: CASSQRKVDYGYTF.

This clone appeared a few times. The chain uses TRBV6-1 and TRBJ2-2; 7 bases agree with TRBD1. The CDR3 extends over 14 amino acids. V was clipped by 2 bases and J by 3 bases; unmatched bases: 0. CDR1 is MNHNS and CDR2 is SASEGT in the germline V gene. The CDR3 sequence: CASSETGDTGELFF. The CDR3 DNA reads TGTGCCAGCAGTGAAACAGGGGACACCGGGGAGCTGTTTTTT.

CDR3 sequence reads: CASTGQGATNEKLFF. In DNA, the CDR3 is TGTGCCAGCACTGGACAGGGGGCAACTAATGAAAAACTGTTTTTT. The gene calls are TRBV2 and TRBJ1-4; 10 bases fit TRBD1. The V and J ends lost 7 bases and 0 bases, in that order; junction bases with no gene match: 2. There are 15 residues in the CDR3. Germline CDR1 and CDR2: SNHLY and FYNNEI.

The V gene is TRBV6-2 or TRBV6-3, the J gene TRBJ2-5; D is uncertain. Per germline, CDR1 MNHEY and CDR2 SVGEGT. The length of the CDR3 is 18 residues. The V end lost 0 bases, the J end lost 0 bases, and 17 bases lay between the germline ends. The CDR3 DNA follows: TGTGCCAGCAGTTACTCGATGCGGCCGTTAAAGTACCAAGAGACCCAGTACTTC. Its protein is CASSYSMRPLKYQETQYF.

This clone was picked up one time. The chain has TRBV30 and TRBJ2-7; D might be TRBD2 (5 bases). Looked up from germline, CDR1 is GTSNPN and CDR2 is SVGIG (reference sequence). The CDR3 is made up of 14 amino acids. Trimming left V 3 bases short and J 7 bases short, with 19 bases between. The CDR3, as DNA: TGTGCCTGGAGCACCGGGATCCCTCTTCTAGAGCAGTACTTC. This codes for CAWSTGIPLLEQYF.

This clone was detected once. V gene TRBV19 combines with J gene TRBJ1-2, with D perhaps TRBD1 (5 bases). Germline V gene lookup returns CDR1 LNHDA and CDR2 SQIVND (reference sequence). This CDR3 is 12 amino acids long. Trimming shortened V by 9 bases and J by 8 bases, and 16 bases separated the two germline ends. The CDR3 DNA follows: TGTGCCAGCCGTCAAGGGGATAGGGGCTACACCTTC. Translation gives CASRQGDRGYTF.